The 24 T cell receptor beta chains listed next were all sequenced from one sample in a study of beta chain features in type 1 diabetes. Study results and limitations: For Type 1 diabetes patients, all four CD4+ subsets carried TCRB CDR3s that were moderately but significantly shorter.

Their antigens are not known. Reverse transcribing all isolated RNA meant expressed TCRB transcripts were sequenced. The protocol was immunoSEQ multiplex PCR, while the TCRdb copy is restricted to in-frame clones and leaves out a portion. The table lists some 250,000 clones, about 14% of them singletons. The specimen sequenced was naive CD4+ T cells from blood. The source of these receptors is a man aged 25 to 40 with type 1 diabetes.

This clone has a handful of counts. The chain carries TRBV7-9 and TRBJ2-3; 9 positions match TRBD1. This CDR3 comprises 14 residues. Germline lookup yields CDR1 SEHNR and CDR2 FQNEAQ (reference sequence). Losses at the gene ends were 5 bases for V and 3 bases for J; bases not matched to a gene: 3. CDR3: CASSPGQGTDTQYF. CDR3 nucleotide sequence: TGTGCCAGCAGCCCGGGACAGGGAACAGATACGCAGTATTTT.

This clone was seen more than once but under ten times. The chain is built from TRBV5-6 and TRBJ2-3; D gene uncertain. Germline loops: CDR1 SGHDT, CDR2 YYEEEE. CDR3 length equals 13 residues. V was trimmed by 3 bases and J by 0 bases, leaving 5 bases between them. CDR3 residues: CASSSVSTDTQYF. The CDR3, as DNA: TGTGCCAGCAGCTCGGTGAGCACAGATACGCAGTATTTT.

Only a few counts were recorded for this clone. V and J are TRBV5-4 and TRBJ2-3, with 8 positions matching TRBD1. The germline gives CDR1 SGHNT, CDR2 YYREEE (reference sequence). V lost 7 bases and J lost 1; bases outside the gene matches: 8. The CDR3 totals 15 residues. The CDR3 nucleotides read TGTGCCAGCCACATGGGGGGACAGGGCACAGATACGCAGTATTTT. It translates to CASHMGGQGTDTQYF.

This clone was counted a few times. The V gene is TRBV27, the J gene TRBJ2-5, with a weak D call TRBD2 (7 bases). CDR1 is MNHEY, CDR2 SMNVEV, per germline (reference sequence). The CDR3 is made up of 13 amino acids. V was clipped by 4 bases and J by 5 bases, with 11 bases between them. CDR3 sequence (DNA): TGTGCCAGCAGTTCGGGGGGCTGGGAGACCCAGTACTTC. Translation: CASSSGGWETQYF.

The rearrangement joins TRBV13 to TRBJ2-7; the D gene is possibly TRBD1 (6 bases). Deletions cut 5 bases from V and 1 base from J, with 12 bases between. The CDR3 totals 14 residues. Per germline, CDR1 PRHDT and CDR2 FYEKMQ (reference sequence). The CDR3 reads CASSNGQPSYEQYF. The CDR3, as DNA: TGTGCCAGCAGCAATGGACAGCCGTCCTACGAGCAGTACTTC.

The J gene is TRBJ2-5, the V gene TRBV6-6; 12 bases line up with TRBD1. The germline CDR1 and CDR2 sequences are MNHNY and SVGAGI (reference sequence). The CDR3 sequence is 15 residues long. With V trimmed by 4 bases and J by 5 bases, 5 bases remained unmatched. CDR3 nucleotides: TGTGCCAGCAGTTTTCCCGGGACAGGGGGCGAGACCCAGTACTTC. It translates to CASSFPGTGGETQYF.

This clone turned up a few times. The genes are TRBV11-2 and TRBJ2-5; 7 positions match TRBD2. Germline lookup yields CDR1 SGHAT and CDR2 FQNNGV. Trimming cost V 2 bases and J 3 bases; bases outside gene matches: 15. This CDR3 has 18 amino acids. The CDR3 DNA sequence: TGTGCCAGCAGCTTACGAAAAGCGGGGCTAGCGGAAAAAGAGACCCAGTACTTC. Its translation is CASSLRKAGLAEKETQYF.

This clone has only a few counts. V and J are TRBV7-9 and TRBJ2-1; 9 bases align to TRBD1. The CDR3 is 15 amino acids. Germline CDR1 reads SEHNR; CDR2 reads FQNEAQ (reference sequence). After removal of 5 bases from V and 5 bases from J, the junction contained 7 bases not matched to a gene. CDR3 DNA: TGTGCCAGCAGCCCGGGACAGGGTATACACAATGAGCAGTTCTTC. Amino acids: CASSPGQGIHNEQFF.

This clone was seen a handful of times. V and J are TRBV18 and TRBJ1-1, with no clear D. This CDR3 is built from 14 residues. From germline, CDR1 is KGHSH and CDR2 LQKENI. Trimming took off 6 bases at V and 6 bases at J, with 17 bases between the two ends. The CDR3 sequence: CASSPARGVAEAFF. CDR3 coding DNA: TGTGCCAGCTCCCCAGCACGGGGAGTGGCTGAAGCTTTCTTT.

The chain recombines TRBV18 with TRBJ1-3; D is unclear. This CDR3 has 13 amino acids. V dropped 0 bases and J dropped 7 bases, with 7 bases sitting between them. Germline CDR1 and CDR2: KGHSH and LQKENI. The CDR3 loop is CASSPPQANTIYF. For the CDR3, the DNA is TGTGCCAGCTCACCACCCCAAGCCAACACCATATATTTT.

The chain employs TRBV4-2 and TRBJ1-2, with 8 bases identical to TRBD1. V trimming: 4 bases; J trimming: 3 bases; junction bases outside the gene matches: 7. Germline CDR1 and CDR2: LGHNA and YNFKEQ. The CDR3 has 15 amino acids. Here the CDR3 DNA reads TGTGCCAGCAGCCCAACGGACAGGGAGGACTATGGCTACACCTTC. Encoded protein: CASSPTDREDYGYTF.

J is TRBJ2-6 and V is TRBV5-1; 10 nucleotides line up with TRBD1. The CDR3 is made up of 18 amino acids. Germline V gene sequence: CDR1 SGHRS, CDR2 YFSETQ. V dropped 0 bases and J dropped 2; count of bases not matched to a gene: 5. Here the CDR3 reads CASSLDGTGVTGANVLTF. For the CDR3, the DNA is TGCGCCAGCAGCTTGGACGGGACAGGGGTTACTGGGGCCAACGTCCTGACTTTC.

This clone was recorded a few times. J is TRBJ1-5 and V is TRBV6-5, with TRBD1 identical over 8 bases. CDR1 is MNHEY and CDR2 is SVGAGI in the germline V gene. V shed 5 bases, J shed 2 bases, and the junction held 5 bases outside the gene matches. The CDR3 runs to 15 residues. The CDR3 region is CASSPGQGRNQPQHF. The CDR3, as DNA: TGTGCCAGCAGTCCTGGACAGGGCCGCAATCAGCCCCAGCATTTT.

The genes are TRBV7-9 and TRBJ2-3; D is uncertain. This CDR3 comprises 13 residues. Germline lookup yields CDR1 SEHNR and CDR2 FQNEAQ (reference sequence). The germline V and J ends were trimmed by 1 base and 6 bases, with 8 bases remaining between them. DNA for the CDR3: TGTGCCAGCAGCTTAGGTCAGGCGGATACGCAGTATTTT. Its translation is CASSLGQADTQYF.

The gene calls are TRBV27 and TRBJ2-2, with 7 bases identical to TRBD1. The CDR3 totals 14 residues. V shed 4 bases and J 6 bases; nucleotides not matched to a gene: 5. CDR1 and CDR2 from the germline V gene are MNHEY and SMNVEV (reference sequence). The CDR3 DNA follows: TGTGCCAGCAGTTCCCTCGGGACAGCCGGGGAGCTGTTTTTT. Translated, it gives CASSSLGTAGELFF.

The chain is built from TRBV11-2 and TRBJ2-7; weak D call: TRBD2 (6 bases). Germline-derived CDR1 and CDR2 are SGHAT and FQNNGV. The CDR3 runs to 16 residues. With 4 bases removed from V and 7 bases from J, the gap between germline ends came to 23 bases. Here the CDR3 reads CASSSVAGTPSGEQYF. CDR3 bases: TGTGCCAGCAGCTCGGTGGCGGGGACCCCGTCGGGGGAGCAGTACTTC.

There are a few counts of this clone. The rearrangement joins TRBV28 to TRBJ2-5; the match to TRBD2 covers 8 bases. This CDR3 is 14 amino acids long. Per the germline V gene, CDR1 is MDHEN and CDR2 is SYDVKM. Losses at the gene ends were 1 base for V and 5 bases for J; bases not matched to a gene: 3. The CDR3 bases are TGTGCCAGCAGTTTATCGGGACTAGTGGAGACCCAGTACTTC. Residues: CASSLSGLVETQYF.

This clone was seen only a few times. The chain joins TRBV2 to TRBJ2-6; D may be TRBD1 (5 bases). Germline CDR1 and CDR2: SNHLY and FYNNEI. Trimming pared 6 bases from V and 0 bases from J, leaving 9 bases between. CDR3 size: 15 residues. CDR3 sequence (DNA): TGTGCCAGCAGCCCCGACAGCTCTGGGGCCAACGTCCTGACTTTC. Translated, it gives CASSPDSSGANVLTF.

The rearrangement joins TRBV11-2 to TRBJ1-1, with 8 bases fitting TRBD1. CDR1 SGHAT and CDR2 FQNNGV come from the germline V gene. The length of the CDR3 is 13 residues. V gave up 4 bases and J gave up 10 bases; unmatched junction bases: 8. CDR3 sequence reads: CASSSSGQGGAFF. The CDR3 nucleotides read TGTGCCAGCAGCTCTTCCGGACAGGGTGGAGCTTTCTTT.

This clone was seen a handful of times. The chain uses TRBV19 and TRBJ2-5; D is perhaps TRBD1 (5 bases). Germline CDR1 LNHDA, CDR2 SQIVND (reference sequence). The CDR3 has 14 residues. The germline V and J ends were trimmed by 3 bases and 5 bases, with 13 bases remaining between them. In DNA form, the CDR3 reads TGTGCCAGTAGTATTGCAGGGTCGAGGGAGACCCAGTACTTC. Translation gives CASSIAGSRETQYF. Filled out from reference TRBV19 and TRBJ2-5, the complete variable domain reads DGGITQSPKYLFRKEGQNVTLSCEQNLNHDAMYWYRQDPGQGLRLIYYSQIVNDFQKGDIAEGYSVSREKKESFPLTVTSAQKNPTAFYLCASSIAGSRETQYFGPGTRLLVL.

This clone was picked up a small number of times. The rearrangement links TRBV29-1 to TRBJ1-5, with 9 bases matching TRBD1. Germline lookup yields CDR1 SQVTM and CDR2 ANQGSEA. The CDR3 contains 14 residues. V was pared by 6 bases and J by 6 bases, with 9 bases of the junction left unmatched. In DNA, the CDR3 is TGCAGCGTCGCAACAGGGGGCGCGGGTCAGCCCCAGCATTTT. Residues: CSVATGGAGQPQHF.

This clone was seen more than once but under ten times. CDR3 region: CASSSDRGSGANVLTF. The CDR3 DNA reads as TGTGCCAGCAGCTCCGACAGGGGGTCTGGGGCCAACGTCCTGACTTTC. The V call is TRBV5-8, the J call TRBJ2-6; 9 bases map to TRBD1. This CDR3 has 16 residues. V lost 3 bases to trimming and J lost 1 base; unmatched junction nucleotides: 2. CDR1 SGHTS and CDR2 YDEGEE come from the germline V gene.

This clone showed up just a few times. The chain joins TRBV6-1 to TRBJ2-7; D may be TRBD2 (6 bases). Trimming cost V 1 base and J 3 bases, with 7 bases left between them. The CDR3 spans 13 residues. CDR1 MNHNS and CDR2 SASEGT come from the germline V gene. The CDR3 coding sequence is TGTGCCAGCAGTGAAGAGGGAGGCTACGAGCAGTACTTC. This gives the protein CASSEEGGYEQYF.

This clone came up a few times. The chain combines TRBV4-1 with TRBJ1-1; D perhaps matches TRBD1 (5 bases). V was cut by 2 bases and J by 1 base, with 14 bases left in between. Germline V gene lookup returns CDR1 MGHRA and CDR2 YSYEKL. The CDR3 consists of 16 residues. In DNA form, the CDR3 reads TGCGCCAGCAGCCAACTAAGACAGACGGCGAACACTGAAGCTTTCTTT. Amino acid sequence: CASSQLRQTANTEAFF.